This T cell receptor (beta chain) was captured in a study of PD-L1 blockade in urothelial cancer. Study details: Males with bladder-origin urothelial cancer made up about 85% of the 29 patients.

V lost 4 bases and J lost 4; bases outside the gene matches: 7. The CDR3 has 15 amino acids. Per the germline V gene, CDR1 is SGHNT and CDR2 is YYREEE (reference sequence). This clone was observed a few times. Its antigen is still unknown. Profiling relied on immunoSEQ multiplex PCR, and the TCRdb table lists in-frame clones only, not all of them. The table shows tens of thousands of clones, with around 79% occurring only once. Whole-study findings and limits: Below-median pretreatment blood TCR clonality predicted better survival.

Time point denoted: pretreatment peripheral blood. The chain couples TRBV5-4 to TRBJ2-7; 11 positions match TRBD2. Sequenced here: PBMCs, sampled around atezolizumab (anti-PD-L1) treatment. This clonotype originated in a man in his sixties or seventies with urothelial cancer. The CDR3 DNA is TGTGCCAGCAGCGGTAGACTAGCGGGAACGTACGAGCAGTACTTC. Translated: CASSGRLAGTYEQYF. The variable domain in full, with the rest retrieved from reference TRBV5-4 and TRBJ2-7, is ETGVTQSPTHLIKTRGQQVTLRCSSQSGHNTVSWYQQALGQGPQFIFQYYREEENGRGNFPPRFSGLQFPNYSSELNVNALELDDSALYLCASSGRLAGTYEQYFGPGTRLTVT.